The clone carrying this T cell receptor beta chain was seen repeatedly, ten times or more. These data are taken from a study of human T cells and chemical hapten exposure. Described time point: patch test 1, 2 weeks after DPC sensitization. Specified treatment: therapeutic diphenylcyclopropenone sensitization with weekly scalp DPC. A single record per CDR3 protein comes from TCRdb applying MiXCR to the RACE reads. Of approximately 49,000 distinct CDR3 sequences listed, 9.3% are singletons. The starting material was whole blood, obtained in connection with sensitization to the hapten diphenylcyclopropenone (DPC). The receptor comes from a woman between 45 and 60 years old with alopecia areata. Some clones in this sample may be carry-over from other donors' samples.

CDR3 DNA sequence: TGTGCCAGCTCGGGGAACACTGAAGCTTTCTTT. Translating gives CASSGNTEAFF. V is TRBV18 and J is TRBJ1-1; D unclear. V was trimmed by 6 bases and J by 1 base, leaving 3 bases between them. This CDR3 has 11 residues. From germline, CDR1 is KGHSH and CDR2 LQKENI.